This record looks at one TCR beta chain sequence and its context. The data are from a study of CD8+CD57+ T cells in acquired aplastic anemia. Genomic DNA provided the template from which TCR beta VDJ and CDR3 profiles were obtained. TCRdb re-analysed the reads in MiXCR, keeping a single row per CDR3 protein. The sample holds 200,000 or so distinct CDR3 sequences; 65% are singletons and the top ten take roughly 62%. Whoever was chosen for sequencing had shown CD8+CD57+ cell expansion by flow cytometry. The source of this sequence is a human donor with aplastic anemia. The material sequenced was sorted CD4+, CD8+, or CD8+CD57+ T cells (not recorded which) from PBMCs.

Written as DNA, the CDR3 is TGTGCCAGCAGTTACTCGACTAGCCCGAACACCGGGGAGCTGTTTTTT. Translation gives CASSYSTSPNTGELFF. This chain uses TRBV6-5 with TRBJ2-2; 7 nucleotides agree with TRBD2. J lost 0 bases, V lost 0 bases, and 1 base had no gene match. The germline gives CDR1 MNHEY, CDR2 SVGAGI. The CDR3 extends over 16 amino acids.